Shown below are 14 T cell receptor beta chains from a single sample sequenced in a study of CD8 T cells in ankylosing spondylitis. TCRdb reprocessed the 5' RACE reads with MiXCR, giving one entry per CDR3 protein. Counted here are about 160,000 distinct CDR3 sequences, around a tenth occurring once; the ten biggest clones make up less than 15%. What was sequenced was blood, either unsorted or a sorted T cell fraction (not recorded which). These receptors came from a female donor with ankylosing spondylitis or in good health (not recorded which).

The chain employs TRBV14 and TRBJ2-1, with TRBD2 identical over 8 bases. There are 15 residues in the CDR3. Germline-derived CDR1 and CDR2 are SGHDN and FVKESK. J gave up 8 bases and V 2 bases, and 8 bases lay outside the gene matches. This chain's CDR3 is CASSQLEREWHEQFF. Written as DNA, the CDR3 is TGTGCCAGCAGCCAATTGGAGCGGGAGTGGCATGAGCAGTTCTTC.

This clonotype was detected many times. J is TRBJ1-2 and V is TRBV4-3, with D possibly being TRBD1 (5 bases). Trimming took 0 bases from V and 3 from J, leaving 11 bases between them. The CDR3 extends over 15 amino acids. Germline CDR1 and CDR2: LGHNA and YSLEER. CDR3 in amino acids: CASSQDSGGDYGYTF. DNA for the CDR3: TGCGCCAGCAGCCAAGACTCCGGAGGGGACTATGGCTACACCTTC.

This clonotype was observed at least ten times. This sequence joins TRBV6-2 or TRBV6-3 and TRBJ2-7, with D perhaps TRBD1 (5 bases). CDR1 and CDR2 from the germline V gene are MNHEY and SVGEGT. This CDR3 is built from 13 residues. Trimming removed 6 bases from V and 2 bases from J, with 11 bases in between. The CDR3 nucleotides are TGTGCCAGCAGCCCCGGACAAACCTACGAGCAGTACTTC. Translating gives CASSPGQTYEQYF.

Only a few counts were recorded for this clonotype. The J gene is TRBJ2-1, the V gene TRBV4-3, with 13 nucleotides matching TRBD2. V shed 1 base, J shed 8 bases, and the junction held 8 bases outside the gene matches. Germline V CDR1 and CDR2: LGHNA, YSLEER. This CDR3 comprises 17 residues. The CDR3 DNA sequence: TGCGCCAGCAGCCAAGCTATACTAGCGGGAGGGGTGGATGAGCAGTTCTTC. Amino acids: CASSQAILAGGVDEQFF.

This clonotype was found a few times. The junction does not match germline at one end; this may be a read error. This chain connects TRBV29-1 to TRBJ2-7; the D gene could be TRBD1 or TRBD2 (5 bases each). This CDR3 comprises 13 residues. CDR1 and CDR2 from the germline V gene are SQVTM and ANQGSEA. Here the CDR3 reads CSVGDGGSYELYF. The DNA of the CDR3 is TGCAGCGTCGGGGACGGCGGCTCCTACGAGCTGTACTTC.

This clonotype was seen many times. The CDR3: CASSLGEGPIISYEQYF. The CDR3 DNA reads TGTGCCAGCAGCTTAGGTGAGGGGCCCATTATCTCCTACGAGCAGTACTTC. V gene TRBV7-9 combines with J gene TRBJ2-7; D is tentatively TRBD1 or TRBD2 (5 bases each). The CDR3 sequence is 17 residues long. Germline assignment: CDR1 SEHNR and CDR2 FQNEAQ (reference sequence). Trimming shortened V by 1 base and J by 0 bases, and 16 bases separated the two germline ends.

This clonotype appeared a few times. V is TRBV27 and J is TRBJ1-2; no firm D call. The CDR3 has 14 residues. CDR1 and CDR2 from the germline V gene are MNHEY and SMNVEV (reference sequence). The V and J ends lost 4 bases and 1 base respectively, with 10 bases between them. Written as DNA, the CDR3 is TGTGCCAGCAGTTCGGAGACCCATAACTATGGCTACACCTTC. Residues: CASSSETHNYGYTF.

The chain has TRBV21-1 and TRBJ2-1; the table assigns TRBD2, which was not confirmed against the DNA. TRBV21-1 constitutes a pseudogene. The length of the CDR3 is 15 residues. Here the CDR3 DNA reads TGTGCCAGCAGCAAGGGGCGGGAGTTTTACAATGAGCAGTTCTTC. It translates to CASSKGREFYNEQFF.

This clonotype was counted many times. The genes are TRBV24-1 and TRBJ1-5; possible D gene TRBD1, 5 bases. Germline V gives CDR1 KGHDR, CDR2 SFDVKD. The length of the CDR3 is 13 residues. Between the trimmed V and J ends, which lost 5 bases and 5 bases, there was a span of 9 bases. The DNA of the CDR3 is TGTGCCACCAGTGGGGGGGTTGATCAGCCCCAGCATTTT. Protein product: CATSGGVDQPQHF.

This clonotype was counted many times. The chain recombines TRBV29-1 with TRBJ2-1; 9 bases match TRBD2. The CDR3 contains 16 residues. Germline CDR1 SQVTM, CDR2 ANQGSEA. Unmatched junction bases numbered 11, after V lost 1 base and J lost 7 bases. The CDR3 sequence is CSVEGFLRREGNEQFF. CDR3 DNA sequence: TGCAGCGTTGAAGGGTTCCTAAGGCGGGAGGGTAATGAGCAGTTCTTC.

CDR3 sequence (DNA): TGTGCCAGCAGCTTAATCCGGGGCCGAAATGAAAAACTGTTTTTT. The encoded protein is CASSLIRGRNEKLFF. The chain joins TRBV7-3 to TRBJ1-4; TRBD1 is a possible D gene (5 bases). Germline CDR1 SGHTA, CDR2 FQGTGA. The CDR3 loop spans 15 amino acids. V lost 1 base, J lost 5 bases, and 11 bases lay in between.

V gene TRBV29-1 combines with J gene TRBJ2-7, with TRBD1 matching over 9 bases. There are 14 residues in the CDR3. Looked up from germline, CDR1 is SQVTM and CDR2 is ANQGSEA. J gave up 3 bases and V 1 base, and 4 bases lay outside the gene matches. CDR3 in amino acids: CSVEGGTGRYEQYF. In nucleotides, the CDR3 is TGCAGCGTTGAAGGAGGGACAGGGCGCTACGAGCAGTACTTC.

This clonotype was picked up a small number of times. The chain joins TRBV18 to TRBJ2-1; TRBD2 matches at 14 bases. Germline V CDR1 and CDR2: KGHSH, LQKENI. There are 16 residues in the CDR3. V lost 3 bases to trimming and J lost 7 bases; unmatched junction nucleotides: 5. The CDR3 DNA reads as TGTGCCAGCTCACCCCCCGGGACTAGCGGGAGTAATGAGCAGTTCTTC. This encodes CASSPPGTSGSNEQFF.

V gene TRBV11-2 combines with J gene TRBJ2-5; 9 bases map to TRBD1. V shed 1 base, J shed 4 bases, and the junction held 7 bases outside the gene matches. This CDR3 has 16 residues. The germline V gene encodes CDR1 SGHAT and CDR2 FQNNGV. DNA of the CDR3: TGTGCCAGCAGCTTAGCCTGGGGACAGGGCCCAGAGACCCAGTACTTC. This translates into CASSLAWGQGPETQYF.